This T cell receptor beta chain was found in a study of control samples from healthy donors and cancer patients. Clones were read by immunoSEQ multiplex PCR, and TCRdb kept only the in-frame ones, dropping some. The profile shows about 51,000 clones, about 92% of them singletons. The V end lost 5 bases, the J end lost 7 bases, and 14 bases lay between the germline ends. In germline, CDR1 is KGHDR, CDR2 SFDVKD. This CDR3 comprises 13 residues. This chain connects TRBV24-1 to TRBJ2-7; a possible D gene is TRBD1 (5 bases). The origin of this receptor is a man in his forties with colorectal cancer. Sequenced input: PBMCs. CDR3 bases: TGTGCCACCAGTGGTCAGGTCTCAGGGGAGCAGTACTTC. It yields the protein CATSGQVSGEQYF.